This T cell receptor (beta chain) was sequenced in a study of blood T cells in healthy people across ages. Across the study: Researchers report that template switching captured about one barcoded beta molecule per two T cells.

Donors were healthy Caucasian individuals from Russia aged roughly 6 to 90. Next came a second PCR, run for about 7 to 12 cycles, which used a sample-barcoded 5' primer along with a J-beta primer mix. Every molecule of cDNA carried a tag from a template-switch adaptor with 12 random nucleotides. TCRdb passed the 5' RACE reads through MiXCR, listing each CDR3 protein once. The data hold roughly 1.6 million distinct CDR3 sequences, with around 35% observed a single time. The CDR3 runs 15 residues. CDR1 ENHRY and CDR2 SYGVKD come from the germline V gene. V lost 0 bases and J lost 11; bases outside the gene matches: 11.

Sequenced material: blood. The gene calls are TRBV10-3 and TRBJ2-5; TRBD1 agrees at 8 bases. The TCR was taken from a woman in her thirties in good health. The CDR3 DNA reads as TGTGCCATCAGTGAGTCGACAGGGGCCTCCGGAGAGCAGTACTTC. Translation gives CAISESTGASGEQYF.